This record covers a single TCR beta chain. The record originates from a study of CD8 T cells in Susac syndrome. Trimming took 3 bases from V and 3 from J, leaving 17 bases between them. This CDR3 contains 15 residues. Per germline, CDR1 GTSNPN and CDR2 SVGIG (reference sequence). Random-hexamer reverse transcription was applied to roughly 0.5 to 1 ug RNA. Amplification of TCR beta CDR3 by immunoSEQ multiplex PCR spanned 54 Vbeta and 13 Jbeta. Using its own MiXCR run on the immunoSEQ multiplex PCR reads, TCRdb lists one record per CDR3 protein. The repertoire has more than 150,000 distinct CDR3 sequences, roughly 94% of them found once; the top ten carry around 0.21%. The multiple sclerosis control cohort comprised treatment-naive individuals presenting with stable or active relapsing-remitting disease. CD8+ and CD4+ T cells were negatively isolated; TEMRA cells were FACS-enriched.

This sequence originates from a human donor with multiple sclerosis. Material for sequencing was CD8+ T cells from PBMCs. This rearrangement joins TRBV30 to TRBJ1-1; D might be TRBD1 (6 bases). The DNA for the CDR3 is TGTGCCTGGAGCATGGGACACGGGTTGTACACTGAAGCTTTCTTT. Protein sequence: CAWSMGHGLYTEAFF.